This T cell receptor beta chain is from a study of control samples from healthy donors and cancer patients. Trimming stripped 2 bases from V and 0 bases from J, with 9 bases between. The germline CDR1 and CDR2 sequences are MRHNA and SNTAGT. The CDR3 consists of 15 residues. Profiling relied on immunoSEQ multiplex PCR, and the TCRdb table lists in-frame clones only, not all of them. The table shows approximately 94,000 clones, with approximately 90% occurring only once. The origin of this receptor is a woman between 45 and 60 years old in good health. Sequences were obtained from blood. This chain uses TRBV6-4 with TRBJ2-3, with D maybe TRBD1 (6 bases). CDR3 protein: CASSDGGFSTDTQYF. In DNA form, the CDR3 reads TGTGCCAGCAGTGACGGGGGCTTCAGCACAGATACGCAGTATTTT.